The rows below give T cell receptor beta chains drawn from one sample of a study of blood T cell repertoires in COVID-19. Assay used: immunoSEQ multiplex PCR; TCRdb lists only in-frame clones, some missing. The sample contains just over 300,000 clones, 75% to 90% of which appear only once. Specimen: peripheral blood. All receptors derive from a man aged 18-30 years with active or convalescent COVID-19. CDR3s include the opening cysteine and the closing phenylalanine or tryptophan. D genes are given only for firm matches. Expanded clones are given a class, and other clones once, few, many or no size at all.

>TRBJ1-1|NA|TRBV20-1|10|NA
TGCAGTGCCCAGTATACCCAGGGTTCATTT
CSAQYTQGSF
>TRBJ1-4|NA|TRBV4-1|15|TRBD1
TGCGCCAGCAGCCAGGGGGACAGGAAAAATGAAAAACTGTTTTTT
CASSQGDRKNEKLFF
>TRBJ2-3|NA|TRBV7-2|13|NA
TGTGCCAGCAGCTTAGCGCGGGCAGATACGCAGTATTTT
CASSLARADTQYF
>TRBJ1-2|NA|TRBV7-9|14|TRBD1
TGTGCCAGCAGCTTAGGGACAGGGGATGGCGGCTACACCTTC
CASSLGTGDGGYTF
>TRBJ2-5|once|TRBV20-1|11|NA
TGCAGTGCTAGACGTGAAGAGACCCAGTACTTC
CSARREETQYF
>TRBJ1-1|NA|TRBV27|13|NA
TGTGCCAGCAGTCTTGGACAGAACACTGAAGCTTTCTTT
CASSLGQNTEAFF
>TRBJ1-2|NA|TRBV21-1|15|NA
TGTGCCAGCCCCAGAGGGGACAGGAAGAACTATGGCTACACCTTC
CASPRGDRKNYGYTF
>TRBJ2-1|NA|TRBV12-3/TRBV12-4|13|NA
TGTGCCAGCAGAAGCTTTGGGGGGAATGAGCAGTTCTTC
CASRSFGGNEQFF
>TRBJ2-4|NA|TRBV28|16|NA
TGTGCCAGCAGTTCCGGACAGCCTGGGGCCAAAAACATTCAGTACTTC
CASSSGQPGAKNIQYF
>TRBJ1-2|NA|TRBV12-3/TRBV12-4|13|NA
TGTGCCAGCACCTTAGCTGGTTATGGCGGCTACACCTTC
CASTLAGYGGYTF
>TRBJ1-5|NA|TRBV7-2|15|NA
TGTGCCAGCAGCTTAATGGCCTCGTCTGGTCAGCCCCAGCATTTT
CASSLMASSGQPQHF
>TRBJ1-1|once|TRBV6-5|13|NA
TGTGCCAGCAGTTATAACAGGAACACTGAAGCTTTCTTT
CASSYNRNTEAFF
>TRBJ2-7|NA|TRBV3-1/TRBV3-2|14|NA
TGTGCCAGCAGCCAAGGGAGGATCTCCTACGAGCAGTACTTC
CASSQGRISYEQYF
>TRBJ2-1|NA|TRBV12-3/TRBV12-4|13|NA
TGTGCCAGCAGCTCTAGCGCAGACAATGAGCAGTTCTTC
CASSSSADNEQFF
>TRBJ2-4|NA|TRBV4-3|15|TRBD1
TGCGCCAGCAGCCAAGTAGGGGGCGCCAAAAACATTCAGTACTTC
CASSQVGGAKNIQYF
>TRBJ2-7|NA|TRBV4-1|15|NA
TGCGCCAGCAGGCCAAGATTTAGATTGGAGAGCGAGCAGTACTTC
CASRPRFRLESEQYF
>TRBJ1-5|NA|TRBV24-1|12|NA
TGTGCCACCAGTGGCTTCAGGGGGCCCCAGCATTTT
CATSGFRGPQHF
>TRBJ2-1|NA|TRBV9|10|NA
TGTGCCAGCGGCCGGGGTGAGCAGTTCTTC
CASGRGEQFF
>TRBJ1-1|NA|TRBV13|13|TRBD1
TGTGCCAGCAGTCCACAGGGGACAACTGAAGCTTTCTTT
CASSPQGTTEAFF
>TRBJ1-1|NA|TRBV19|17|TRBD1
TGTGCCAGTAGTAGCCGCCTACAGGGGGCGCTAGGCACTGAAGCTTTCTTT
CASSSRLQGALGTEAFF
>TRBJ2-5|NA|TRBV4-1|15|TRBD2
TGCGCCAGCAGGGATAGCGGGAGGTTTGAGGAGACCCAGTACTTC
CASRDSGRFEETQYF
>TRBJ2-7|NA|TRBV7-9|14|NA
TGTGCCAGCAGCCGAGACTTATACTACTACGAGCAGTACTTC
CASSRDLYYYEQYF